A selection of T cell receptor beta chains follows, all from one sample in a study of T cell responses to AZD1222 COVID-19 vaccine. Method: immunoSEQ multiplex PCR; TCRdb's copy keeps in-frame clones and lacks some. This table holds 80,000 to 95,000 clones, 85% to 90% found once. This material consisted of peripheral blood, taken 28 days after the second AZD1222 dose. The source of these receptors is an adult who received the AZD1222 COVID-19 vaccine. CDR3s include the opening cysteine and the closing phenylalanine or tryptophan. Fields, in order: V gene, CDR3 protein.

TRBV5-1 CASSFLGNNYGYTF
TRBV7-9 CASSSRTGRTGELFF
TRBV19 CASSRQGFGTRAFF
TRBV29-1 CSVRLAWESEKLFF
TRBV7-8 CASSPSLANNEQFF
TRBV15 CATSRGKLTVRVYEQYF
TRBV3-1/TRBV3-2 CASSRRLAGDHEQYF
TRBV7-9 CASSLAGQDLTYEQYF
TRBV7-2 CASRSGPYNSPLHF
TRBV2 CASSYHSSTNEKLFF
TRBV6-5 CASTPTGFYNEQFF
TRBV12-3/TRBV12-4 CASSGQNYNEQFF
TRBV27 CASSLRKGQANYGYTF
TRBV7-7 CASSLALGGMNEQYF
TRBV6-1 CASSERWAGSGEKLFF
TRBV5-1 CASSALGQGYGYTF
TRBV19 CASRQGYTEAFF
TRBV7-3 CASSPGTSGRGNEQFF